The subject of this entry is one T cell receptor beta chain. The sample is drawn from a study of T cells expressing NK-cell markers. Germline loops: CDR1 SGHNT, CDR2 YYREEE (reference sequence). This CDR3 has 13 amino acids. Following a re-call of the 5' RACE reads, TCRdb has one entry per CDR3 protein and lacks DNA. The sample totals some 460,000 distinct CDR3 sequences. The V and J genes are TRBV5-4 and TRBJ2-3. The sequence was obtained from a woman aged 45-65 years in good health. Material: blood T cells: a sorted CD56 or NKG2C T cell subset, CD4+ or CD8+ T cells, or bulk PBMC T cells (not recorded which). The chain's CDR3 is CASSLEQKDTQYF. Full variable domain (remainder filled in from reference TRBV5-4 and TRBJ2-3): ETGVTQSPTHLIKTRGQQVTLRCSSQSGHNTVSWYQQALGQGPQFIFQYYREEENGRGNFPPRFSGLQFPNYSSELNVNALELDDSALYLCASSLEQKDTQYFGPGTRLTVL.